These 4 T cell receptor beta chains share one sample of origin, sequenced in a study of tumor-infiltrating lymphocytes in primary liver carcinoma. Starting from around 500 ng of total RNA, TCR beta cDNA was produced with a primer in the constant region. Amplification in three nested multiplex PCR rounds with slightly modified ARM-PCR gave rise to TCR beta libraries. The first two PCR rounds used TRBV1-TRBV30 forward primers with a C-beta reverse primer, nine to ten cycles each. TCRdb processed the multiplex PCR reads anew with MiXCR; each CDR3 protein has one entry. The table lists about 200,000 distinct CDR3 sequences, less than 75% of them singletons. Alongside blood RNA obtained from unsorted whole blood, germline DNA was also extracted. What was sequenced was peripheral blood. The source is a woman aged 55-75 years with primary liver carcinoma and hepatitis B virus infection.

V and J are TRBV11-2 and TRBJ2-7, with 10 bases aligning to TRBD2. The germline V gene encodes CDR1 SGHAT and CDR2 FQNNGV. The CDR3 loop spans 14 amino acids. J was trimmed by 6 bases and V by 3 bases; bases with no gene match: 5. The CDR3 loop is CASSLASGRCEQYF. CDR3 nucleotide sequence: TGTGCCAGCAGCTTGGCTAGCGGGAGATGCGAGCAGTACTTC.

The V call is TRBV6-5, the J call TRBJ1-1; maybe TRBD1 (5 bases). V was trimmed by 6 bases and J by 6 bases, leaving 17 bases between them. CDR3 size: 14 residues. Per germline, CDR1 MNHEY and CDR2 SVGAGI. This CDR3 is CASRTTRWDAEAFF. The DNA of the CDR3 is TGTGCCAGCAGGACGACAAGGTGGGACGCTGAAGCTTTCTTT.

As for this clonotype: A much larger clone lies a single base off, so this may be a read error. The chain links TRBV7-9 to TRBJ1-1; D remains ambiguous. This CDR3 has 13 residues. V was clipped by 5 bases and J by 4 bases, with 11 bases between them. Germline lookup yields CDR1 SEHNR and CDR2 FQNEAQ (reference sequence). CDR3 region: CASSPGFFTEAFF. The CDR3 DNA reads TGTGCCAGCAGCCCGGGGTTCTTCACTGAAGCTTTCTTT.

Note on this clonotype: This likely comes from a read error, as the CDR3 has no conserved phenylalanine or tryptophan at its end. V usage is TRBV30 and J usage is TRBJ2-1, with 7 bases identical to TRBD1. CDR3 length: 14 residues. V gave up 5 bases and J gave up 5 bases; unmatched junction bases: 9. Germline V gene lookup returns CDR1 GTSNPN and CDR2 SVGIG (reference sequence). CDR3 DNA sequence: TGTGCCTGGGCGACAGGGCTGACCCACAATGAGCAGTTCCTC. This translates into CAWATGLTHNEQFL.